This TCR beta chain was identified during a study of blood T cell repertoires in COVID-19. V was clipped by 9 bases and J by 2 bases; unmatched bases: 6. Germline V gene lookup returns CDR1 MNHEY and CDR2 SVGAGI. This CDR3 is 15 amino acids long. Only in-frame clones appear in the TCRdb table, and some are missing; sequencing was by immunoSEQ multiplex PCR. The data contain about 270,000 clones, roughly 84% of them seen just once; the ten biggest clones take up roughly 3.1%. This clonotype originated in a woman aged 18-30 years with acute or convalescent COVID-19. The chain employs TRBV6-5 and TRBJ2-2; 10 bases align to TRBD2. The specimen sequenced was peripheral blood. DNA of the CDR3: TGTGCCAGTCGCCTAGCGGGAGATAACACCGGGGAGCTGTTTTTT. Its protein product is CASRLAGDNTGELFF.